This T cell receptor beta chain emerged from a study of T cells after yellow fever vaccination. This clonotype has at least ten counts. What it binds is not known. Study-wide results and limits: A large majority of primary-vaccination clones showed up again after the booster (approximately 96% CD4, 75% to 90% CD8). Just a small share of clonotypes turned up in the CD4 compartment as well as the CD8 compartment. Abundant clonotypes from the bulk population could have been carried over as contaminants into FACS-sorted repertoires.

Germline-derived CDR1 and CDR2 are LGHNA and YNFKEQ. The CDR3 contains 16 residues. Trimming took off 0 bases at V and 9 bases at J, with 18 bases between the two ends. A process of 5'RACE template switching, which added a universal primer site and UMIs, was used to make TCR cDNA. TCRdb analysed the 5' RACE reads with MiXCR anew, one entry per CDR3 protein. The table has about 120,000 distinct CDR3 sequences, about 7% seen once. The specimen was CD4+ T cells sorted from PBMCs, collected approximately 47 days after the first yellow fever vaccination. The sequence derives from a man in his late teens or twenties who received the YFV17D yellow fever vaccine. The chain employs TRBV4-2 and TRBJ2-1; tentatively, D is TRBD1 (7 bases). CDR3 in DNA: TGTGCCAGCAGCCAAGATCAGGGGGGCACGGTAATTGAGCAGTTCTTC. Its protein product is CASSQDQGGTVIEQFF.